Listed below are T cell receptor beta chains from one sample, sequenced in a study of cytomegalovirus exposure and HLA in healthy donors. Some clones are missing from TCRdb's copy, which holds only in-frame ones; the method was immunoSEQ multiplex PCR. The sample comprises some 150,000 clones, over 65% of which are singletons, and about 1.8% rests with the top ten. The sequencing input was PBMCs. These receptors were taken from a female donor in good health and CMV-seropositive. Each CDR3 is given with its conserved first and last residue. The D gene is left open where the match is weak. Clone sizes are given selectively: once, few, many, or a class where the clone is expanded.

clone_size d_call j_call v_call cdr3_length cdr3_nt cdr3_aa
NA NA TRBJ1-6 TRBV5-6 16 TGTGCCAGCAGCCCAACAGGGCTGAGTTCCAGGTCACCCCTCCACTTT CASSPTGLSSRSPLHF
NA NA TRBJ2-1 TRBV5-1 15 TGCGCCAGCAGCTTAGGGGGGGTGCTCTACAATGAGCAGTTCTTC CASSLGGVLYNEQFF
NA NA TRBJ1-1 TRBV13 15 TGTGCCAGCAGCTTAGGGGACACACTGAACACTGAAGCTTTCTTT CASSLGDTLNTEAFF
NA NA TRBJ2-5 TRBV5-1 15 TGCGCCAGCAGCTTATCCTCAGGGGCCGAAGAGACCCAGTACTTC CASSLSSGAEETQYF
NA NA TRBJ1-5 TRBV9 10 TGTGCCAGAAGACTCCAGCCCCAGCATTTT CARRLQPQHF
few NA TRBJ1-3 TRBV7-9 14 TGTGCCAGCAGTTGGGCCGGGACAGGAAACACCATATATTTT CASSWAGTGNTIYF
once NA TRBJ1-6 TRBV6-5 14 TGTGCCAGCAGCCCACAGGGTAATAATTCACCCCTCCACTTT CASSPQGNNSPLHF
NA NA TRBJ2-1 TRBV5-1 15 TGCGCCAGCAGCTTAAATATGCCTATCTACAATGAGCAGTTCTTC CASSLNMPIYNEQFF
NA TRBD1 TRBJ2-5 TRBV5-1 17 TGCGCCAGCAGCTTGGAAGTTGGACAGGGGAACCAAGAGACCCAGTACTTC CASSLEVGQGNQETQYF
NA TRBD1 TRBJ1-5 TRBV4-1 17 TGCGCCAGCAGCCAAGGCTGGGACAGGGATAGCAATCAGCCCCAGCATTTT CASSQGWDRDSNQPQHF
many NA TRBJ2-5 TRBV5-1 12 TGCGCCAGCAGCTTGGCCTATGAGACCCAGTACTTC CASSLAYETQYF
few TRBD1 TRBJ1-4 TRBV5-1 14 TGCGCCAGCAGCTCTGGACAGGGGGGGGAAAAACTGTTTTTT CASSSGQGGEKLFF
few NA TRBJ1-3 TRBV4-1 14 TGCGCCAGCAGCCCCGGGATGCTCGGAAACACCATATATTTT CASSPGMLGNTIYF
NA NA TRBJ1-5 TRBV7-6 16 TGTGCCAGCAGCTCCCCCCGCAGGGGACCCAATCAGCCCCAGCATTTT CASSSPRRGPNQPQHF
NA TRBD2 TRBJ2-2 TRBV9 18 TGTGCCAGCAGCGTAGGGACCTCTAGCGGGAGACCCACCGGGGAGCTGTTTTTT CASSVGTSSGRPTGELFF
NA NA TRBJ2-7 TRBV11-2 13 TGTGCCAGCAGCTTAGCCGGGTCCTACGAGCAGTACTTC CASSLAGSYEQYF
NA TRBD1 TRBJ1-2 TRBV2 14 TGTGCCAGCAGTCCCGGGACAGGGGGCCATGGCTACACCTTC CASSPGTGGHGYTF
NA NA TRBJ2-7 TRBV5-1 12 TGCGCCAGCAGCTTGAACAGCTACGAGCAGTACTTC CASSLNSYEQYF
NA TRBD1 TRBJ2-2 TRBV7-3 16 TGTGCCAGCAGCTTAACGACAGGGGGCATCTCCGGGGAGCTGTTTTTT CASSLTTGGISGELFF
few NA TRBJ2-1 TRBV6-1 13 TGTGCCAGCCGGGACACAGACTACAATGAGCAGTTCTTC CASRDTDYNEQFF
NA TRBD1 TRBJ2-5 TRBV2 14 TGTGCCAGCAGCGTGGACAGGATGGAAGAGACCCAGTACTTC CASSVDRMEETQYF
NA NA TRBJ1-3 TRBV6-5 15 TGTGCCAGCAGTTCAGGGAACCCCTCTGGAAACACCATATATTTT CASSSGNPSGNTIYF
NA NA TRBJ2-1 TRBV5-8 11 TGTGCCAGCAGCTTGGCCAGTGAGCAGTTCTTC CASSLASEQFF
NA TRBD1 TRBJ2-3 TRBV7-6 14 TGTGCCAGCAGCGACAACAGGGGCCCAGATACGCAGTATTTT CASSDNRGPDTQYF
NA TRBD1 TRBJ1-2 TRBV7-2 13 TGTGCCAGCAGCTTGGGACAGAACTATGGCTACACCTTC CASSLGQNYGYTF
NA TRBD1 TRBJ2-3 TRBV10-1 16 TGCGCCAGCAGTGACCCGGGACAGGGGAGCACAGATACGCAGTATTTT CASSDPGQGSTDTQYF
NA TRBD1 TRBJ2-7 TRBV6-5 15 TGTGCCAGCAAACGACAGGGGCTCGTTTCCTACGAGCAGTACTTC CASKRQGLVSYEQYF
NA TRBD1 TRBJ1-1 TRBV29-1 12 TGCAGCGCCGACAGGGTGAACACTGAAGCTTTCTTT CSADRVNTEAFF
NA NA TRBJ2-7 TRBV19 15 TGTGCCAGTAGTCGTGACGGACTGAGCTCCTACGAGCAGTACTTC CASSRDGLSSYEQYF
NA NA TRBJ2-5 TRBV7-2 13 TGTGCCAGCAGCAGAGGACAGCAAGAGACCCAGTACTTC CASSRGQQETQYF
NA NA TRBJ2-7 TRBV28 15 TGTGCCAGCAGTTCCACTCCGACAGGAACCTACGAGCAGTACTTC CASSSTPTGTYEQYF
few NA TRBJ2-3 TRBV6-5 14 TGTGCCAGCAGCCCCTACGATTCCACAGATACGCAGTATTTT CASSPYDSTDTQYF
NA NA TRBJ1-1 TRBV2 15 TGTGCCAGCAGTGTTCCGGGACACGCGAACACTGAAGCTTTCTTT CASSVPGHANTEAFF
NA NA TRBJ2-5 TRBV30 12 TGTGCCTGGAGTGTTGGGGGGGAGACCCAGTACTTC CAWSVGGETQYF
NA NA TRBJ1-1 TRBV5-4 14 TGTGCCAGCAGCTTGGAACAGGTCAACACTGAAGCTTTCTTT CASSLEQVNTEAFF
NA NA TRBJ2-7 TRBV2 14 TGTGCCAGCAGGGCGGACAGTAACTCCTACGAGCAGTACTTC CASRADSNSYEQYF
NA NA TRBJ2-7 TRBV12-2 14 TGTGCAAGTCGCTGGACTAGCGGGCCCTACGAGCAGTACTTC CASRWTSGPYEQYF
NA NA TRBJ1-1 TRBV19 13 TGTGCCAGTCTCAAACAGGGGAACACTGAAGCTTTCTTT CASLKQGNTEAFF
NA NA TRBJ2-7 TRBV2 13 TGTGCCAGCCACGTGGACAGATCCTACGAGCAGTACTTC CASHVDRSYEQYF
NA TRBD2 TRBJ2-1 TRBV9 15 TGTGCCAGCAGCGTCGGACTAGCGGGCACGAATGAGCAGTTCTTC CASSVGLAGTNEQFF
NA TRBD2 TRBJ2-5 TRBV6-1 15 TGTGCCAGCAGTGACATCGCTAGCGGACAAGAGACCCAGTACTTC CASSDIASGQETQYF
NA NA TRBJ2-7 TRBV5-5 14 TGTGCCAGCAGCTTGTTGAGAGAAACCTACGAGCAGTACTTC CASSLLRETYEQYF